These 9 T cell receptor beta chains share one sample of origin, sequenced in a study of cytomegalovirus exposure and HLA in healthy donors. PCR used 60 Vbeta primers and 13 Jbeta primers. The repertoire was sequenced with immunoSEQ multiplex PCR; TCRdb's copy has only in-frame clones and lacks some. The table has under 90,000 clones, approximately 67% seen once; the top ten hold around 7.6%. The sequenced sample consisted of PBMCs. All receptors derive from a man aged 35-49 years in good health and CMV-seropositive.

This CDR3 reads CASSLHTVDEKLFF. CDR3 in DNA: TGTGCCAGCAGCTTGCACACCGTGGATGAAAAACTGTTTTTT. The rearrangement joins TRBV7-2 to TRBJ1-4; D unclear. The V gene lost 3 bases and the J gene lost 6 bases, with 11 bases spanning the gap. The CDR3 runs 14 residues. The germline gives CDR1 SGHTA, CDR2 FQGNSA.

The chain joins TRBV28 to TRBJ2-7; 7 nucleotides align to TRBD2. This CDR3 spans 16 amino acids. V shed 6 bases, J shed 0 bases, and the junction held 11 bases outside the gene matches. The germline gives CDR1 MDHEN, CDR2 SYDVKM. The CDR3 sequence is CASSPGGGGNSYEQYF. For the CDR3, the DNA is TGTGCCAGCAGCCCTGGGGGGGGTGGGAACTCCTACGAGCAGTACTTC.

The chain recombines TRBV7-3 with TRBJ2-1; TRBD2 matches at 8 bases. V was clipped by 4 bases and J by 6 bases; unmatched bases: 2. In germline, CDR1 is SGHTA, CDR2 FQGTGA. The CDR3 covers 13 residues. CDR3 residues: CASSSGTSNEQFF. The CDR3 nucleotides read TGTGCCAGCAGCTCGGGGACTAGCAATGAGCAGTTCTTC. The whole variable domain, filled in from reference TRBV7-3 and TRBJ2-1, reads GAGVSQTPSNKVTEKGKYVELRCDPISGHTALYWYRQSLGQGPEFLIYFQGTGAADDSGLPNDRFFAVRPEGSVSTLKIQRTERGDSAVYLCASSSGTSNEQFFGPGTRLTVL.

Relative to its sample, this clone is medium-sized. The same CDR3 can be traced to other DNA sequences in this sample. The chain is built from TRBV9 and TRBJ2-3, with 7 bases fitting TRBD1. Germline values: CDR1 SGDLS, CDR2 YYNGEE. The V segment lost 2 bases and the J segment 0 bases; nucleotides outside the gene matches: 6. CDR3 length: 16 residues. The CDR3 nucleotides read TGTGCCAGCAGCGTTAAACAGGGGTCTAGCACAGATACGCAGTATTTT. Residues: CASSVKQGSSTDTQYF.

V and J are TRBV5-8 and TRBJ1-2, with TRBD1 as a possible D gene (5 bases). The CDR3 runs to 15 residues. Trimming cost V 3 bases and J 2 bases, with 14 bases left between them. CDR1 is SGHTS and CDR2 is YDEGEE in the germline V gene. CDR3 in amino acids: CASSSWRGENYGYTF. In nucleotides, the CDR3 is TGTGCCAGCAGCTCCTGGAGGGGCGAGAACTATGGCTACACCTTC.

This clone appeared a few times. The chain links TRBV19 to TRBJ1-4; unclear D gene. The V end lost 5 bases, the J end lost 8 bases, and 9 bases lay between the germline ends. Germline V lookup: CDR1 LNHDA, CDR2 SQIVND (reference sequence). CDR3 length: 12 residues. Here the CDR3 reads CASSGRLEKLFF. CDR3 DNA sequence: TGTGCCAGTAGTGGGAGACTAGAAAAACTGTTTTTT.

The CDR3 bases are TGTGCCAGCAGACGAATCCGGACAGGGGGGGACACTGAAGCTTTCTTT. The encoded protein is CASRRIRTGGDTEAFF. The rearrangement uses TRBV6-6 and TRBJ1-1; 10 positions match TRBD1. Losses at the gene ends were 6 bases for V and 3 bases for J; bases not matched to a gene: 10. This CDR3 contains 16 residues. Germline V gene data show CDR1 as MNHNY and CDR2 as SVGAGI (reference sequence).

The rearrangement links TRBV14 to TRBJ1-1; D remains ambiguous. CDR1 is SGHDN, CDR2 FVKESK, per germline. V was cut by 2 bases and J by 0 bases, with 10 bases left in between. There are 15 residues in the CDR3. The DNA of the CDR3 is TGTGCCAGCAGCCAACTGGTAGTCATGAACACTGAAGCTTTCTTT. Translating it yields CASSQLVVMNTEAFF. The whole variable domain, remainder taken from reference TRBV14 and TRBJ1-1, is EAGVTQFPSHSVIEKGQTVTLRCDPISGHDNLYWYRRVMGKEIKFLLHFVKESKQDESGMPNNRFLAERTGGTYSTLKVQPAELEDSGVYFCASSQLVVMNTEAFFGQGTRLTVV.

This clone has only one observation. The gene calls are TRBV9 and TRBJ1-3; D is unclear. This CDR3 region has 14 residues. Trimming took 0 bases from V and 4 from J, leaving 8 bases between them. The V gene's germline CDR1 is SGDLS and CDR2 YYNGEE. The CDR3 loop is CASSVGPVGNTIYF. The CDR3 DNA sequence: TGTGCCAGCAGCGTAGGGCCCGTAGGAAACACCATATATTTT.